Below, 25 T cell receptor beta chains from the same sample are listed, as sequenced in a study of blood T cells in healthy people across ages. Primers used in a second PCR of roughly 7 to 12 cycles were a sample-barcoded 5' primer and a J-beta primer mix. TCRdb reanalysed the 5' RACE reads using MiXCR and keeps one entry per CDR3 protein. Of just under 900,000 distinct CDR3 sequences listed, 29% are singletons. The sample was blood. The receptors derive from an elderly woman in good health.

To note about this clonotype: A read error is possible here, since a much larger clone lies one base away. CDR3 sequence reads: CASSYSGGGAQGSTGTQYF. As DNA, the CDR3 is TGTGCCAGCAGTTACTCGGGCGGGGGGGCCCAAGGTAGCACAGGTACGCAGTATTTT. The V call is TRBV6-5, the J call TRBJ2-3, with 9 bases that match TRBD2. Germline V CDR1 and CDR2: MNHEY, SVGAGI. The length of the CDR3 is 19 residues.

This clonotype was detected many times. V usage is TRBV10-1 and J usage is TRBJ2-1; 11 bases are shared with TRBD1. Losses at the gene ends were 6 bases for V and 4 bases for J; bases not matched to a gene: 5. This CDR3 comprises 15 residues. Germline loops: CDR1 WNHNN, CDR2 SYGVQD (reference sequence). CDR3 residues: CASSRDRGSYNEQFF. Written as DNA, the CDR3 is TGCGCCAGCAGCAGGGACAGGGGGTCTTACAATGAGCAGTTCTTC.

Details on this clonotype: This clone may be a read error of a much larger clone one base away. J is TRBJ2-7 and V is TRBV6-5; no firm D call. This CDR3 is built from 13 residues. From germline, CDR1 is MNHEY and CDR2 SVGAGI. The CDR3 DNA reads as TGTGCCGGCAGTTACGTCTTGGGTGGCGAGCAGTACTTC. Translation: CAGSYVLGGEQYF.

This clonotype has a handful of counts. Just one base apart from a much larger clone, this may be a read error. The chain is built from TRBV7-9 and TRBJ2-7; D call uncertain. The CDR3 totals 15 residues. The V end lost 7 bases, the J end lost 7 bases, and 23 bases lay between the germline ends. Per germline, CDR1 SEHNR and CDR2 FQNEAQ (reference sequence). CDR3: CASTSSAGLPNEQYF. The CDR3, as DNA: TGTGCCAGCACCTCATCGGCAGGTCTCCCCAATGAGCAGTACTTC.

This clonotype was counted many times. The rearrangement uses TRBV5-5 and TRBJ2-5; D may be TRBD1 (6 bases). Germline V gene lookup returns CDR1 SGHKS and CDR2 YYEKEE (reference sequence). This CDR3 spans 16 amino acids. V was cut by 5 bases and J by 0 bases, with 17 bases left in between. CDR3 sequence: CASRRWTEIYQETQYF. The CDR3 DNA reads TGTGCCAGCAGGCGGTGGACAGAGATTTACCAAGAGACCCAGTACTTC.

The table lists this clonotype with many counts. CDR3 protein: CASSRIRDIKDTQYF. CDR3 DNA sequence: TGTGCCAGCAGCCGTATCCGGGACATCAAAGATACGCAGTATTTT. The chain is built from TRBV7-8 and TRBJ2-3, with a weak D call TRBD1 (6 bases). Per germline, CDR1 SGHVS and CDR2 FQNEAQ. The CDR3 consists of 15 residues. Trimming removed 5 bases at V and 5 bases at J, with 17 bases between.

This clonotype has only a few counts. This may come from a read error, since a much larger clone is one base off. This chain uses TRBV20-1 with TRBJ2-1, with TRBD1 identical over 9 bases. Gene TRBJ2-7 matches the end of the DNA better, so the J call may be wrong. CDR3 length equals 16 residues. Germline V gene data show CDR1 as DFQATT and CDR2 as SNEGSKA (reference sequence). CDR3 sequence (DNA): TGCAGTGCTCATACCGCCGGGACAGGGCTCTACAATGAGCAGTACTTC. This encodes CSAHTAGTGLYNEQYF.

This clonotype was seen repeatedly, ten times or more. This sequence joins TRBV30 and TRBJ1-1; D gene uncertain. The CDR3 contains 13 residues. Trimming took off 3 bases at V and 3 bases at J, with 11 bases between the two ends. The V gene's germline CDR1 is GTSNPN and CDR2 SVGIG (reference sequence). CDR3 sequence reads: CAWREYSDTEAFF. The CDR3 DNA reads TGTGCCTGGAGAGAGTATTCTGACACTGAAGCTTTCTTT.

Note on this clonotype: Possible read error: a much larger clone is one base away. V is TRBV2 and J is TRBJ1-4, with D perhaps matching TRBD1 (6 bases). The CDR3 length is 14 residues. Germline CDR1 reads SNHLY; CDR2 reads FYNNEI. CDR3 loop: CTSRENRVNEKLFF. The CDR3 DNA reads TGTACCAGCAGAGAGAACAGGGTTAATGAAAAACTGTTTTTT.

The chain couples TRBV6-4 to TRBJ1-2; no clear D gene. Germline loops: CDR1 MRHNA, CDR2 SNTAGT. V lost 3 bases, J lost 2 bases, and 7 bases lay in between. The CDR3 extends over 13 amino acids. The CDR3 DNA reads TGTGCCAGCAGTGAAAGCCTAAACTATGGCTACACCTTC. Translated: CASSESLNYGYTF.

The table lists this clonotype with many counts. The CDR3 reads CASSPRFLSETQYF. CDR3 in DNA: TGTGCCAGCAGTCCCCGTTTCCTATCGGAGACCCAGTACTTC. The rearrangement joins TRBV27 to TRBJ2-5; D gene ambiguous. The CDR3 is 14 amino acids. Trimming shortened V by 5 bases and J by 5 bases, and 15 bases separated the two germline ends. The germline CDR1 and CDR2 sequences are MNHEY and SMNVEV (reference sequence).

Only a few counts were recorded for this clonotype. The chain has TRBV27 and TRBJ2-7; 11 nucleotides line up with TRBD2. The CDR3 length is 19 residues. V was pared by 5 bases and J by 7 bases, with 22 bases of the junction left unmatched. CDR1 and CDR2 from the germline V gene are MNHEY and SMNVEV (reference sequence). The DNA for the CDR3 is TGTGCCAGCAGTAGGTGGGGGGTAGCGGGGGGGCCAGGAAACAATGAGCAGTACTTC. Amino acid sequence: CASSRWGVAGGPGNNEQYF.

This clonotype has a handful of counts. The rearrangement uses TRBV20-1 and TRBJ2-1; possibly TRBD2 for D (6 bases). Trimming cost V 6 bases and J 5 bases, with 20 bases left between them. CDR1 is DFQATT, CDR2 SNEGSKA, per germline (reference sequence). This CDR3 has 15 residues. The CDR3 here is CSAHTRRGGNNEQFF. Written as DNA, the CDR3 is TGCAGTGCGCACACCCGGCGGGGTGGCAACAATGAGCAGTTCTTC.

This clonotype has a handful of counts. The chain uses TRBV3-1 and TRBJ1-1; D gene unclear. The CDR3 contains 13 residues. CDR1 is LGHDT, CDR2 YNNKEL, per germline (reference sequence). Trimming shortened V by 5 bases and J by 1 base, and 8 bases separated the two germline ends. Written as DNA, the CDR3 is TGTGCCAGCAGCGATACTACGAACACTGAAGCTTTCTTT. Encoded protein: CASSDTTNTEAFF.

This clonotype was seen many times. This sequence joins TRBV24-1 and TRBJ2-5; unclear D gene. CDR1 and CDR2 (germline): KGHDR, SFDVKD. V was pared by 4 bases and J by 0 bases, with 8 bases between. This CDR3 contains 14 residues. The CDR3 coding sequence is TGTGCCACCAGTGACCGACGGTACCAAGAGACCCAGTACTTC. Encoded protein: CATSDRRYQETQYF.

The chain carries TRBV7-9 and TRBJ2-5, with 9 nucleotides matching TRBD2. The V segment lost 1 base and the J segment 4 bases; nucleotides outside the gene matches: 7. The CDR3 length is 16 residues. In germline, CDR1 is SEHNR, CDR2 FQNEAQ (reference sequence). This CDR3 is CASSLVAGLARETQYF. The CDR3 DNA follows: TGTGCCAGCAGCTTAGTGGCGGGACTAGCAAGAGAGACCCAGTACTTC.

The rearrangement links TRBV5-1 to TRBJ2-1; TRBD2 might be the D (6 bases). TRBJ2-7 matches the DNA end more closely, so the J call is doubtful. CDR1 SGHRS and CDR2 YFSETQ come from the germline V gene. The CDR3 is 15 amino acids. The CDR3 DNA reads as TGCGCCAGCAGCCCAGCTAGCGACTCCTACAATGAGCAGTACTTC. Encoded protein: CASSPASDSYNEQYF.

A word on this clonotype: The junction departs from the called germline gene at one end, perhaps through a read error. The V and J genes are TRBV5-1 and TRBJ2-1, with D possibly being TRBD1 (6 bases). The length of the CDR3 is 16 residues. The V gene's germline CDR1 is SGHRS and CDR2 YFSETQ. In nucleotides, the CDR3 is TGCGGCAGCAGCTTGACAGGACGGGCATGGCACAATGAGCAGTTCTTC. Protein sequence: CGSSLTGRAWHNEQFF.

This sequence joins TRBV12-3 or TRBV12-4 and TRBJ2-3, with TRBD2 matching over 7 bases. V trimming: 8 bases; J trimming: 4 bases; junction bases outside the gene matches: 12. This CDR3 is 15 amino acids long. The CDR3 DNA follows: TGTGCCAGCCGGGCTAGCGGTCCTAGAGCAGATACGCAGTATTTT. Translating gives CASRASGPRADTQYF.

The chain combines TRBV29-1 with TRBJ2-7, with TRBD1 matching over 10 bases. CDR1 SQVTM and CDR2 ANQGSEA come from the germline V gene. Unmatched junction bases numbered 9, after V lost 7 bases and J lost 6 bases. This CDR3 spans 13 amino acids. CDR3: CSGTGQGLGEQYF. CDR3 DNA: TGCAGCGGAACGGGACAGGGGCTCGGCGAGCAGTACTTC.

Turning to this clonotype: A much bigger clone sits one base away, suggesting this may be a read error. The V call is TRBV20-1, the J call TRBJ2-4; tentatively, D is TRBD1 (6 bases). The CDR3 has 14 residues. The V and J ends lost 5 bases and 15 bases respectively, with 26 bases between them. The germline gives CDR1 DFQATT, CDR2 SNEGSKA (reference sequence). CDR3 loop: CSADPGQGSYERYF. The CDR3 DNA reads TGCAGTGCTGACCCGGGACAAGGTAGCTACGAGCGGTACTTC.

In this sample, this clonotype turned up many times. This rearrangement joins TRBV6-2 or TRBV6-3 to TRBJ2-5; possible D gene TRBD1, 6 bases. Trimming left V 11 bases short and J 2 bases short, with 15 bases between. Germline V gives CDR1 MNHEY, CDR2 SVGEGT. The CDR3 totals 13 residues. The CDR3 loop is CAGRGSSQETQYF. In DNA form, the CDR3 reads TGTGCCGGAAGGGGGAGTTCGCAAGAGACCCAGTACTTC.

The V call is TRBV27, the J call TRBJ1-6; D is undetermined. This CDR3 region has 14 residues. The germline gives CDR1 MNHEY, CDR2 SMNVEV (reference sequence). Trimming removed 1 base at V and 7 bases at J, with 8 bases between. CDR3 residues: CASSLYARNSPLHF. CDR3 in DNA: TGTGCCAGCAGTTTATACGCGCGGAATTCACCCCTCCACTTT.

There are a few counts of this clonotype. The J gene is TRBJ2-7, the V gene TRBV18; D remains ambiguous. V was shortened by 5 bases and J by 3 bases, with 11 bases between the two germline ends. The CDR3 is 13 residues long. Germline V gene sequence: CDR1 KGHSH, CDR2 LQKENI. Here the CDR3 DNA reads TGTGCCAGCTCAATAGGCAGGAACTACGAGCAGTACTTC. It specifies CASSIGRNYEQYF. Drawing the rest from reference TRBV18 and TRBJ2-7, the complete variable domain is NAGVMQNPRHLVRRRGQEARLRCSPMKGHSHVYWYRQLPEEGLKFMVYLQKENIIDESGMPKERFSAEFPKEGPSILRIQQVVRGDSAAYFCASSIGRNYEQYFGPGTRLTVT.

In its sample, this clonotype was seen many times. The rearrangement uses TRBV7-2 and TRBJ2-5; tentative D call: TRBD1 (8 bases). The CDR3 is made up of 15 amino acids. The ends were cut back, 5 bases at V and 3 bases at J, with 16 bases in the middle. Germline values: CDR1 SGHTA, CDR2 FQGNSA. The CDR3 loop reads CASSPRTGREETQYF. CDR3 bases: TGTGCCAGCAGCCCCCGGACAGGGAGGGAAGAGACCCAGTACTTC.